This TCR beta chain was obtained from a study of a mutant IDH1 vaccine in newly diagnosed glioma. Time point specified: week 35, safety follow-up. Vaccination comprised doses that each held 300 ug of mutant IDH1 20-mer peptide, plus topical imiquimod. TCRdb's copy holds only in-frame clones and misses some; the assay was immunoSEQ multiplex PCR. The sample holds tens of thousands of clones; about 82% are singletons and the top ten take approximately 12%. CDR3 length equals 14 residues. CDR1 and CDR2 from the germline V gene are SNHLY and FYNNEI. Trimming took 7 bases from V and 4 from J, leaving 13 bases between them. Concerning this clone itself: Its antigen is unknown.

This material consisted of PBMCs, taken from a glioma patient whose treatment included an IDH1 peptide vaccine. This TCR came from a man aged 35 to 55 with glioma. V gene TRBV2 combines with J gene TRBJ2-2; D is ambiguous. CDR3 in DNA: TGTGCCAGCAAAGGACGGCTGGTCACCGGGGAGCTGTTTTTT. Translated: CASKGRLVTGELFF.